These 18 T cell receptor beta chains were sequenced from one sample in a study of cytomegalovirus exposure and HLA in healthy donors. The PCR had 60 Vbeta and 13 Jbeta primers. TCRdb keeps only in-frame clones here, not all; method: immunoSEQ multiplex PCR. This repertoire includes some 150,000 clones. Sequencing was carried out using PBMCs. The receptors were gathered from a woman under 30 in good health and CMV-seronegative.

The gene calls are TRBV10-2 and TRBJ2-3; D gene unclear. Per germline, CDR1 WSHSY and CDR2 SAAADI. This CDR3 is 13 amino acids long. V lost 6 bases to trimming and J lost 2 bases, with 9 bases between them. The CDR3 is CASRTPHTDTQYF. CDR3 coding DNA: TGCGCCAGCAGAACACCTCACACAGATACGCAGTATTTT.

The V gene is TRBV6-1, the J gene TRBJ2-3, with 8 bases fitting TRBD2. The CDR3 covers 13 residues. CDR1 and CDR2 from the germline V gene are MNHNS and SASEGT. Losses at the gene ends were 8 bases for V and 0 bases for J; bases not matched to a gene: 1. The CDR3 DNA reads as TGTGCCAGCGGACTAGCAAGCACAGATACGCAGTATTTT. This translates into CASGLASTDTQYF.

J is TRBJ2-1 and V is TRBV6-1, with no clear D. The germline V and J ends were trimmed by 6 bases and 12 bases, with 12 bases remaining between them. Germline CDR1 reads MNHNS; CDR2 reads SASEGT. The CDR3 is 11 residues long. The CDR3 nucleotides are TGTGCCAGCAGCACACCCAGGTTGCAGTTCTTC. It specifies CASSTPRLQFF.

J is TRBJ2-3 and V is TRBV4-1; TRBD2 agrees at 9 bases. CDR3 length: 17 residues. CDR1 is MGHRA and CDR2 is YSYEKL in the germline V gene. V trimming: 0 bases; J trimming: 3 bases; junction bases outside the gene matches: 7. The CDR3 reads CASSQDLMREGTDTQYF. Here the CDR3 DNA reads TGCGCCAGCAGCCAAGATCTGATGCGGGAGGGGACAGATACGCAGTATTTT.

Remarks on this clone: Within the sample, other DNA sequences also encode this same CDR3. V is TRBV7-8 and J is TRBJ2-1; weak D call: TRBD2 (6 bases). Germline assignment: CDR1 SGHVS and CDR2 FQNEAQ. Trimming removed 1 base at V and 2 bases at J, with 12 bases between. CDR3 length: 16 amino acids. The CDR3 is CASSLVGGPPYNEQFF. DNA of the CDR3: TGTGCCAGCAGCTTAGTTGGAGGGCCCCCCTACAATGAGCAGTTCTTC.

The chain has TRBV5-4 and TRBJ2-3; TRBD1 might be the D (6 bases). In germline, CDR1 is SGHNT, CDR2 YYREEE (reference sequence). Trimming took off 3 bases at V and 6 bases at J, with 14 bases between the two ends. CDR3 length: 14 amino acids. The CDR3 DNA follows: TGTGCCAGCAGCTCACAGTTTGGGGGCGATACGCAGTATTTT. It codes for CASSSQFGGDTQYF. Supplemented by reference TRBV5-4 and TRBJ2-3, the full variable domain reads ETGVTQSPTHLIKTRGQQVTLRCSSQSGHNTVSWYQQALGQGPQFIFQYYREEENGRGNFPPRFSGLQFPNYSSELNVNALELDDSALYLCASSSQFGGDTQYFGPGTRLTVL.

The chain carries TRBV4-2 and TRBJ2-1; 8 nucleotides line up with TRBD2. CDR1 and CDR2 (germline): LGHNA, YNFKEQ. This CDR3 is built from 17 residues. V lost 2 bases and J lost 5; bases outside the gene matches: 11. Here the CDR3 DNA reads TGTGCCAGCAGCCAAATCGGGAGCGGGAGTAGGGACAATGAGCAGTTCTTC. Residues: CASSQIGSGSRDNEQFF.

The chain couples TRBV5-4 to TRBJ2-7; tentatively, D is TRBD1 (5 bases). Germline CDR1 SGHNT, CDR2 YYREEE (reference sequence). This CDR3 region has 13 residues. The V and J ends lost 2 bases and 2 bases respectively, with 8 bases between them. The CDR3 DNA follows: TGTGCCAGCAGCTTCGACAGAGCCTACGAGCAGTACTTC. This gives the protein CASSFDRAYEQYF. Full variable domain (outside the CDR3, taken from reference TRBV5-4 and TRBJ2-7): ETGVTQSPTHLIKTRGQQVTLRCSSQSGHNTVSWYQQALGQGPQFIFQYYREEENGRGNFPPRFSGLQFPNYSSELNVNALELDDSALYLCASSFDRAYEQYFGPGTRLTVT.

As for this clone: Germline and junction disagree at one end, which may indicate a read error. Written as DNA, the CDR3 is TGTGCCAGCAGCTTGGGACAGAGGTTGTATTTT. Protein product: CASSLGQRLYF. This sequence joins TRBV7-2 and TRBJ1-5; 7 nucleotides line up with TRBD1. Germline values: CDR1 SGHTA, CDR2 FQGNSA. The CDR3 length is 11 residues.

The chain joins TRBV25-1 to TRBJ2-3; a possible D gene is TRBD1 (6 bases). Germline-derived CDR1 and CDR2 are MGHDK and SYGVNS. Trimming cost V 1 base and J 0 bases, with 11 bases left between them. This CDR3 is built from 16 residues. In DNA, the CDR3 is TGTGCCAGCAGTGAATCCGCAGGGGCTAGCACAGATACGCAGTATTTT. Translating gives CASSESAGASTDTQYF.

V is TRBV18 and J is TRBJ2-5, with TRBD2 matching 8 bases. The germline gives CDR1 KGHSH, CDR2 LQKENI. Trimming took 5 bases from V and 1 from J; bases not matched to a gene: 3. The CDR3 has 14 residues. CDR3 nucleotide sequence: TGTGCCAGCTCAGAGCGGGAGCGCCAAGAGACCCAGTACTTC. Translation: CASSERERQETQYF.

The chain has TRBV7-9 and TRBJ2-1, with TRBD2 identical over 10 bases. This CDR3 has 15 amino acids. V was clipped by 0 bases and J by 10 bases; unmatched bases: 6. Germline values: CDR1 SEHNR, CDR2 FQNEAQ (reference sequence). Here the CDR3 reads CASSLASGRAREQFF. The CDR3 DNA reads TGTGCCAGCAGCTTAGCAAGCGGGAGGGCCCGGGAGCAGTTCTTC.

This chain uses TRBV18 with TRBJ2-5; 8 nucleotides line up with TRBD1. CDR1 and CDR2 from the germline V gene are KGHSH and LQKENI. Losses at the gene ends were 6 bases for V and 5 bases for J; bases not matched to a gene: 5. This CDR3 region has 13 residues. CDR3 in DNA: TGTGCCAGCTCGGACAGGGTGGCGGAGACCCAGTACTTC. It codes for CASSDRVAETQYF. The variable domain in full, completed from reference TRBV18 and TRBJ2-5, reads NAGVMQNPRHLVRRRGQEARLRCSPMKGHSHVYWYRQLPEEGLKFMVYLQKENIIDESGMPKERFSAEFPKEGPSILRIQQVVRGDSAAYFCASSDRVAETQYFGPGTRLLVL.

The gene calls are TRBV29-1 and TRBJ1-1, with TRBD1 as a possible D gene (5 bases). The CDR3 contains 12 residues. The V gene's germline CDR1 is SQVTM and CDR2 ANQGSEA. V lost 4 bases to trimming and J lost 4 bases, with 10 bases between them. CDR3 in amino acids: CSVVGGATEAFF. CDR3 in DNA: TGCAGCGTTGTGGGGGGAGCCACTGAAGCTTTCTTT. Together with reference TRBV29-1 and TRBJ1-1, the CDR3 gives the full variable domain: SAVISQKPSRDICQRGTSLTIQCQVDSQVTMMFWYRQQPGQSLTLIATANQGSEATYESGFVIDKFPISRPNLTFSTLTVSNMSPEDSSIYLCSVVGGATEAFFGQGTRLTVV.

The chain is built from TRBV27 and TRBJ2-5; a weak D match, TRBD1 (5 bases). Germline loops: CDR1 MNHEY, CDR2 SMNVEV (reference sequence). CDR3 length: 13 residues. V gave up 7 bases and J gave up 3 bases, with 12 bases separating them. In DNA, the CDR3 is TGTGCCAGCAAATCGACAGCCGAAGAGACCCAGTACTTC. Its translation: CASKSTAEETQYF.

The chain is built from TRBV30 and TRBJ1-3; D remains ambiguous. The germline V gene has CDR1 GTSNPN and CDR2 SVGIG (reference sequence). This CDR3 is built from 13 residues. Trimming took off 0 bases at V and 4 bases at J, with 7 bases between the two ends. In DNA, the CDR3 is TGTGCCTGGAGTGTACAGTCCGGAAACACCATATATTTT. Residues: CAWSVQSGNTIYF.

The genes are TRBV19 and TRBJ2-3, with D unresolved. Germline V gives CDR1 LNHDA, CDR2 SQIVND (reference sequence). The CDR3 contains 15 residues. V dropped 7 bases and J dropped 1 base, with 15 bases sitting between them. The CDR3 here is CASTPTSFRTDTQYF. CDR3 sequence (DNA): TGTGCCAGTACCCCAACTTCGTTCCGCACAGATACGCAGTATTTT.

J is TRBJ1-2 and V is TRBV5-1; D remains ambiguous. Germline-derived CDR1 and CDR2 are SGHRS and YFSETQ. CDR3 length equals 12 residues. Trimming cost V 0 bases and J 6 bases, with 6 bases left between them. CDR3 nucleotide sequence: TGCGCCAGCAGCTTGGGAGAGCATGGCTACACCTTC. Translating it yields CASSLGEHGYTF.